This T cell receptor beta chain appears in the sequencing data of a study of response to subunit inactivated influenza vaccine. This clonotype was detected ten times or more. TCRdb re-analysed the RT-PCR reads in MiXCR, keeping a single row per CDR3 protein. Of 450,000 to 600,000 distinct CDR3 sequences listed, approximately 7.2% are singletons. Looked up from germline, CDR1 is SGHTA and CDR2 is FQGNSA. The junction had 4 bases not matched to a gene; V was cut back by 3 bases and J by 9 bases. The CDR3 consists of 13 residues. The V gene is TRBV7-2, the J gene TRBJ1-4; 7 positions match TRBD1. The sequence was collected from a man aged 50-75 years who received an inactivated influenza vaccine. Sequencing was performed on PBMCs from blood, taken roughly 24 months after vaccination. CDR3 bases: TGTGCCAGCAGCTTGGGACAGCGCCAAAAACTGTTTTTT. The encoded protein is CASSLGQRQKLFF. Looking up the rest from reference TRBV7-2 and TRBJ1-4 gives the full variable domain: GAGVSQSPSNKVTEKGKDVELRCDPISGHTALYWYRQSLGQGLEFLIYFQGNSAPDKSGLPSDRFSAERTGGSVSTLTIQRTQQEDSAVYLCASSLGQRQKLFFGSGTQLSVL.